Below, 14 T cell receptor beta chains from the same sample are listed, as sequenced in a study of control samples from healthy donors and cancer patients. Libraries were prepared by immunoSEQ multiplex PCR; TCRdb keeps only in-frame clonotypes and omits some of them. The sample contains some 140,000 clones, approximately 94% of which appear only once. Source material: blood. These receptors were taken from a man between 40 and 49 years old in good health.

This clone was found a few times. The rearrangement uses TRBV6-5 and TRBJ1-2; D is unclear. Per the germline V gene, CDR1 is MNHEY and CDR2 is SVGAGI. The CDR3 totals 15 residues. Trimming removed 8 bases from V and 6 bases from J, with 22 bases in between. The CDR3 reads CASDPNGGPLDGYTF. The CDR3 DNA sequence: TGTGCCAGCGACCCGAACGGCGGGCCTCTGGATGGCTACACCTTC.

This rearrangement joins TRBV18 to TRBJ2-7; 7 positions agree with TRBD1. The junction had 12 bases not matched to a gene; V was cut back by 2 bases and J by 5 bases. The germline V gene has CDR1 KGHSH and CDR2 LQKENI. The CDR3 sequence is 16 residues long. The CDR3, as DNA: TGTGCCAGCTCACCATCGCGACAGGGCTTCGGGGACGAGCAGTACTTC. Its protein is CASSPSRQGFGDEQYF.

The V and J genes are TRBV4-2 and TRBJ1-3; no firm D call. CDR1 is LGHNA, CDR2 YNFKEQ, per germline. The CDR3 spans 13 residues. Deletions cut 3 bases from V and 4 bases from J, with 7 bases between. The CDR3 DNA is TGTGCCAGCAGCCAGGCAAACGGAAACACCATATATTTT. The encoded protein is CASSQANGNTIYF.

The CDR3 sequence: CASSQEWGHNSGNTIYF. The CDR3 DNA reads as TGCGCCAGCAGCCAAGAGTGGGGACACAACAGTGGAAACACCATATATTTT. This rearrangement joins TRBV4-3 to TRBJ1-3, with a weak D call TRBD1 (6 bases). The CDR3 loop spans 17 amino acids. Trimming took off 0 bases at V and 3 bases at J, with 15 bases between the two ends. Per the germline V gene, CDR1 is LGHNA and CDR2 is YSLEER.

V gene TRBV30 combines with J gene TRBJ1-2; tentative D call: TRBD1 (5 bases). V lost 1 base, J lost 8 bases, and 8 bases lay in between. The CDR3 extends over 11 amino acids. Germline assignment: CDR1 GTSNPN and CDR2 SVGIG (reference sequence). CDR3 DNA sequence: TGTGCCTGGAGTGAGGGGCGAGGCTACACCTTC. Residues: CAWSEGRGYTF.

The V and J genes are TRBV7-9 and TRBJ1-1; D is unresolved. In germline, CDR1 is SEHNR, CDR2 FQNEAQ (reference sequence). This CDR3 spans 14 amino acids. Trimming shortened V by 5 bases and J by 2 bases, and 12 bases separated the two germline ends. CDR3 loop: CASSRPQPNTEAFF. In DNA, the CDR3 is TGTGCCAGCAGCCGGCCTCAACCTAACACTGAAGCTTTCTTT. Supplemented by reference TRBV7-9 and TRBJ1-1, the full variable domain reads DTGVSQNPRHKITKRGQNVTFRCDPISEHNRLYWYRQTLGQGPEFLTYFQNEAQLEKSRLLSDRFSAERPKGSFSTLEIQRTEQGDSAMYLCASSRPQPNTEAFFGQGTRLTVV.

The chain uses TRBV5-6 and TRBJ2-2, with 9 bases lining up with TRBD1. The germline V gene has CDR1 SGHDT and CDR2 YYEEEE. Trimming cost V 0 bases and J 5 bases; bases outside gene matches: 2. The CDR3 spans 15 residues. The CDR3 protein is CASSLVGQGTGELFF. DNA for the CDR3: TGTGCCAGCAGCTTGGTCGGACAGGGGACCGGGGAGCTGTTTTTT. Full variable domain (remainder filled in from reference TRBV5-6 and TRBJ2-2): DAGVTQSPTHLIKTRGQQVTLRCSPKSGHDTVSWYQQALGQGPQFIFQYYEEEERQRGNFPDRFSGHQFPNYSSELNVNALLLGDSALYLCASSLVGQGTGELFFGEGSRLTVL.

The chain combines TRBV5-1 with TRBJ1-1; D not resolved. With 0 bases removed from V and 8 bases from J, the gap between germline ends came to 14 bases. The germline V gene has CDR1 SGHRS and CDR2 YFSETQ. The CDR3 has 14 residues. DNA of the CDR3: TGCGCCAGCAGCTTGGTTGGTAACCCAGCGGAAGCTTTCTTT. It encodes CASSLVGNPAEAFF.

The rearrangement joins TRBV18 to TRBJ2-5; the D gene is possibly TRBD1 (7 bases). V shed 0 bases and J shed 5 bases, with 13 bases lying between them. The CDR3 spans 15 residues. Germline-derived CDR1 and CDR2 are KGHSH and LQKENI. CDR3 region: CASSPPEGALETQYF. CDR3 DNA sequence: TGTGCCAGCTCACCACCGGAGGGGGCATTGGAGACCCAGTACTTC.

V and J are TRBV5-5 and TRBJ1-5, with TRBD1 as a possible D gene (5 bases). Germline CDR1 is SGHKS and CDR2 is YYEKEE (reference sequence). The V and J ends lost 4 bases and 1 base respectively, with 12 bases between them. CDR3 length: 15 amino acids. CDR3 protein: CASSARGSSNQPQHF. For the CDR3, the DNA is TGTGCCAGCAGCGCCCGGGGCTCGAGCAATCAGCCCCAGCATTTT.

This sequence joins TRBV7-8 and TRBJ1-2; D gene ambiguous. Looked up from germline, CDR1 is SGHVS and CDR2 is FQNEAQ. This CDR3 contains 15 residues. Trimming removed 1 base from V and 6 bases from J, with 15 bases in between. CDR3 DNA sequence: TGTGCCAGCAGCTTAGTACCCCGGGCCGGGGATGGCTACACCTTC. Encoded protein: CASSLVPRAGDGYTF.

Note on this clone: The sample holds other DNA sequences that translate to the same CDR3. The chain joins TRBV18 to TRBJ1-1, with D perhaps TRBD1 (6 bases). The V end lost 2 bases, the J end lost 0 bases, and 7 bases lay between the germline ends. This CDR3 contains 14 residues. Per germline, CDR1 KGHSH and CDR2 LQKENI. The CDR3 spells CASSPGQLNTEAFF. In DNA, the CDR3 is TGTGCCAGCTCACCAGGACAGTTGAACACTGAAGCTTTCTTT.

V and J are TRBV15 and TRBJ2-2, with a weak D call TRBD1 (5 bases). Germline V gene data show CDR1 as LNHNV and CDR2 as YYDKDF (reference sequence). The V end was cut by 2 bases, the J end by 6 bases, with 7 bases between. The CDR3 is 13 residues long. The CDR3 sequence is CATSRQGSGELFF. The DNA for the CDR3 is TGTGCCACCAGCAGACAGGGTTCCGGGGAGCTGTTTTTT.

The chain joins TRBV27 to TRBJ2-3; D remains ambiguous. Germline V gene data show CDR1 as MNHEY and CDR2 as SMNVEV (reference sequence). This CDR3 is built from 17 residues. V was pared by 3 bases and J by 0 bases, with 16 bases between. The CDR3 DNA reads TGTGCCAGCAGTTTTCGAAAGCCCCCTAGAAGCACAGATACGCAGTATTTT. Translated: CASSFRKPPRSTDTQYF.